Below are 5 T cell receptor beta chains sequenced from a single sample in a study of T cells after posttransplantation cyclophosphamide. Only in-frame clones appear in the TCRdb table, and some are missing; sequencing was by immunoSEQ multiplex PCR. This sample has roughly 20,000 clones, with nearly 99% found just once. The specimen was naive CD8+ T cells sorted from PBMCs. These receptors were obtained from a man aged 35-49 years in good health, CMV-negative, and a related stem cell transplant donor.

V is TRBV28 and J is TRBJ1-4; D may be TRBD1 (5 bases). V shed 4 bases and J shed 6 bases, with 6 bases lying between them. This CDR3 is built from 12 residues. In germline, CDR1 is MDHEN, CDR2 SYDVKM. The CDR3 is CASSWGDEKLFF. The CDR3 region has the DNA TGTGCCAGCAGTTGGGGGGATGAAAAACTGTTTTTT.

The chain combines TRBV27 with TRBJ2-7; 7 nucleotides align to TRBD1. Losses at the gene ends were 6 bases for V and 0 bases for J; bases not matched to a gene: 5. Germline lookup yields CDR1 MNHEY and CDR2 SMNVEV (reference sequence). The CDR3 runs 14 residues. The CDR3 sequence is CASSGTATSYEQYF. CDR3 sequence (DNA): TGTGCCAGCAGCGGGACAGCTACCTCCTACGAGCAGTACTTC.

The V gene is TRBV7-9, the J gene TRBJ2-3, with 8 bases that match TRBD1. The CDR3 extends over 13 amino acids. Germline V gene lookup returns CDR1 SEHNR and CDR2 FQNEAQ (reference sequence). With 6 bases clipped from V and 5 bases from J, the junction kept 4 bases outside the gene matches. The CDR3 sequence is CASRQTGVDTQYF. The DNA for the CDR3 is TGTGCCAGCAGACAGACAGGGGTAGATACGCAGTATTTT.

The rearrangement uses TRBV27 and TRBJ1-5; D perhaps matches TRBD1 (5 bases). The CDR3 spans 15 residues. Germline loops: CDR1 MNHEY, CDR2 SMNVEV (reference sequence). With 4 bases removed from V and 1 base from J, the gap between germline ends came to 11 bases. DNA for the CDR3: TGTGCCAGCAGTTACGGGGGATGGAGCAATCAGCCCCAGCATTTT. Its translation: CASSYGGWSNQPQHF.

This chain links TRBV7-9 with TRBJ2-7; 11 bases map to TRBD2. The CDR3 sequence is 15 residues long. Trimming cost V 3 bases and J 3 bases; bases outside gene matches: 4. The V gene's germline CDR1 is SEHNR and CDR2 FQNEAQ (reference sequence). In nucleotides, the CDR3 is TGTGCCAGCAGCTTTACTAGCGGGAGTGGCTACGAGCAGTACTTC. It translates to CASSFTSGSGYEQYF.